The 5 T cell receptor beta chains below come from one sample, sequenced in a study of T-cell reconstitution after alpha-beta-depleted transplantation in children (TCRdb year 2016). Libraries were prepared through PCR. The sequencing machine was an Illumina HiSeq 2500. Molecular barcoding was employed in the preparation of TCR libraries, with unique molecular identifiers being used to normalize TCRbeta repertoire quantification. TCRdb trimmed public reads at Q25 via fastp, called clones via MiXCR and kept in-frame beta chains. All rows with the same CDR3 protein become a single entry with the most common DNA and genes. Across this sample there are some 530,000 distinct CDR3 sequences, with around 12% seen only once. The leading ten clones occupy about 5% of the sample. The sequencing used PBMCs from the stem cell graft donor, collected from the stem cell graft. Source of these receptors: a human donor who donated a stem cell graft to a child with combined immunodeficiency.

This rearrangement joins TRBV30 to TRBJ2-2; perhaps TRBD1 as D (6 bases). The germline V gene encodes CDR1 GTSNPN and CDR2 SVGIG (reference sequence). The germline V and J ends were trimmed by 0 bases and 0 bases, with 23 bases remaining between them. This CDR3 has 20 amino acids. CDR3 sequence reads: CAWSVLRPTGPLANTGELFF. DNA for the CDR3: TGTGCCTGGAGTGTACTCCGCCCTACAGGGCCGCTCGCGAACACCGGGGAGCTGTTTTTT.

Many counts were recorded for this clonotype. V is TRBV9 and J is TRBJ2-1; no reliable D call. Germline values: CDR1 SGDLS, CDR2 YYNGEE. Trimming removed 4 bases from V and 6 bases from J, with 11 bases in between. CDR3 length equals 13 residues. DNA for the CDR3: TGTGCCAGCAGCCCCCTGTCTGGCAATGAGCAGTTCTTC. Amino acid sequence: CASSPLSGNEQFF. Drawing the rest from reference TRBV9 and TRBJ2-1, the complete variable domain is DSGVTQTPKHLITATGQRVTLRCSPRSGDLSVYWYQQSLDQGLQFLIQYYNGEERAKGNILERFSAQQFPDLHSELNLSSLELGDSALYFCASSPLSGNEQFFGPGTRLTVL.

This clonotype was seen at least ten times. The chain joins TRBV5-6 to TRBJ2-7; no reliable D call. CDR1 is SGHDT and CDR2 is YYEEEE in the germline V gene. The V gene lost 4 bases and the J gene lost 1 base, with 15 bases spanning the gap. The CDR3 has 15 amino acids. CDR3: CASSGWQEPSYEQYF. The CDR3 nucleotides read TGTGCCAGCAGCGGCTGGCAGGAACCATCCTACGAGCAGTACTTC. Variable domain in full (rest from reference TRBV5-6 and TRBJ2-7): DAGVTQSPTHLIKTRGQQVTLRCSPKSGHDTVSWYQQALGQGPQFIFQYYEEEERQRGNFPDRFSGHQFPNYSSELNVNALLLGDSALYLCASSGWQEPSYEQYFGPGTRLTVT.

This clonotype was seen a handful of times. The rearrangement joins TRBV30 to TRBJ2-7, with 13 positions matching TRBD2. The CDR3 spans 16 residues. Germline trimming cut 2 bases from V and 6 bases from J; bases unmatched to any gene: 10. Looked up from germline, CDR1 is GTSNPN and CDR2 is SVGIG (reference sequence). CDR3 in DNA: TGTGCCTGGAGTACTACCGGGACTAGCGGGATCATCGAGCAGTACTTC. Amino acid sequence: CAWSTTGTSGIIEQYF. Variable domain in full (rest from reference TRBV30 and TRBJ2-7): SQTIHQWPATLVQPVGSPLSLECTVEGTSNPNLYWYRQAAGRGLQLLFYSVGIGQISSEVPQNLSASRPQDRQFILSSKKLLLSDSGFYLCAWSTTGTSGIIEQYFGPGTRLTVT.

CDR3 amino acids: CASSSTPLRGSAYNEQFF. In DNA, the CDR3 is TGTGCCAGCAGTTCCACTCCCTTACGCGGGAGTGCGTACAATGAGCAGTTCTTC. This sequence joins TRBV12-3 or TRBV12-4 and TRBJ2-1; TRBD2 matches 7 bases. The V segment lost 4 bases and the J segment 4 bases; nucleotides outside the gene matches: 16. This CDR3 spans 18 amino acids.